This TCR beta chain comes out of a study of blood T cell repertoires in COVID-19. For the study at large: The samples span acute and convalescent COVID-19 from the United States, Italy and Spain. From T cells, B-cell-depleted T cells, or PBMCs came the material, which was cDNA or gDNA.

CDR3 length: 15 amino acids. Germline trimming cut 5 bases from V and 7 bases from J; bases unmatched to any gene: 9. Germline V lookup: CDR1 LGHDT, CDR2 YNNKEL (reference sequence). The authors' processing: Researchers report that nucleated cell counts were estimated from reference gene primer amplification. Data came from immunoSEQ multiplex PCR; TCRdb stores just in-frame clones and leaves some out. D and trimming come from the DNA, and the V and J calls and clone size come from that table. The table includes approximately 260,000 clones, less than 90% detected once. This chain joins TRBV3-1 (or the pseudogene TRBV3-2) and TRBJ2-1; TRBD2 matches at 9 bases. This TCR was recovered from a man aged 60 to 69 who had recovered from COVID-19. The sequencing sample was made of peripheral blood. The CDR3 nucleotides read TGTGCCAGCAGCATAAGGGGGACTAGCCAAAATGAGCAGTTCTTC. It translates to CASSIRGTSQNEQFF.